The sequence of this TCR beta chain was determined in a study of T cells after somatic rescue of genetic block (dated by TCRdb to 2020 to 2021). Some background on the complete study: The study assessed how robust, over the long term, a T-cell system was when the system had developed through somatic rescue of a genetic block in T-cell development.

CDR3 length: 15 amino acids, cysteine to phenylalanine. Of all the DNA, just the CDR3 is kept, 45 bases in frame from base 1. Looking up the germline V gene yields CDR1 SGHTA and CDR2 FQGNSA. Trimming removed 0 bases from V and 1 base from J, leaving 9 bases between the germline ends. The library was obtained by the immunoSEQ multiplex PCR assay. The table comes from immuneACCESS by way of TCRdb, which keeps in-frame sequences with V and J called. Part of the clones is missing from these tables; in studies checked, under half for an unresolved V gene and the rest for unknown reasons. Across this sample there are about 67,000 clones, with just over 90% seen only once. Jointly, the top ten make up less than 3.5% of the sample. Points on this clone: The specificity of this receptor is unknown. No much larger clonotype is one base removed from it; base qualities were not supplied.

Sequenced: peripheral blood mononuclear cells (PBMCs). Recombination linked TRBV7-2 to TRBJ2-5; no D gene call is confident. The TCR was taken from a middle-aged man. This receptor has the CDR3 CASSLAYGPQETQYF. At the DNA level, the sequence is TGTGCCAGCAGCTTAGCTTACGGGCCCCAAGAGACCCAGTACTTC.